The 13 T cell receptor beta chains reported below all come from one sample, sequenced in a study of blood T cells in healthy people across ages (dated by TCRdb to about 2015). Libraries were prepared through 5' RACE. The instrument was an Illumina HiSeq 2500. A second PCR of 7 to 11 cycles was performed with a sample-barcoded 5' primer and a J-beta primer mix. The raw public data were reprocessed by TCRdb itself: fastp quality trimming at Q25, MiXCR clonotype calling, in-frame beta chains only. Identical CDR3 proteins give one entry, which carries the most common genes and DNA. The sample table contains around 650,000 distinct CDR3 sequences; only one count was recorded for approximately 40% of them. The ten largest clonotypes hold about 32% of the sample. Specimen: blood. The receptors originated from a man older than 75 in good health.

Of note for this clonotype: A single base separates this from a much larger clone, so it may be a read error. This chain uses TRBV9 with TRBJ2-1; tentatively, D is TRBD1 (6 bases). CDR1 SGDLS and CDR2 YYNGEE come from the germline V gene. CDR3 size: 13 residues. V was trimmed by 10 bases and J by 8 bases, leaving 19 bases between them. As DNA, the CDR3 is TGTGCCGGCAAAAGGGGGTCCCAGGATGAGCAGTTCTTC. Its protein product is CAGKRGSQDEQFF.

Comments on this clonotype: This sequence may be a read error, since a much larger clone differs from it by one base. The rearrangement joins TRBV29-1 to TRBJ2-3, with D perhaps being TRBD1 or TRBD2 (5 bases each). CDR3 size: 14 residues. Per the germline V gene, CDR1 is SQVTM and CDR2 is ANQGSEA. The CDR3 spells CSVVTRRGTDTRYF. In DNA, the CDR3 is TGCAGCGTCGTAACTAGAAGGGGCACAGATACGCGGTATTTT.

This clonotype was observed a few times. The gene calls are TRBV7-9 and TRBJ2-7; no firm D call. The CDR3 is made up of 13 amino acids. Germline-derived CDR1 and CDR2 are SEHNR and FQNEAQ (reference sequence). With 4 bases removed from V and 1 base from J, the gap between germline ends came to 8 bases. CDR3 nucleotide sequence: TGTGCCAGCAGCTGGGCCGGATCCTACGAGCAGTACTTC. Its translation: CASSWAGSYEQYF. Combining the CDR3 with reference TRBV7-9 and TRBJ2-7 gives the whole variable domain DTGVSQNPRHKITKRGQNVTFRCDPISEHNRLYWYRQTLGQGPEFLTYFQNEAQLEKSRLLSDRFSAERPKGSFSTLEIQRTEQGDSAMYLCASSWAGSYEQYFGPGTRLTVT.

J is TRBJ2-4 and V is TRBV27, with 7 bases fitting TRBD2. CDR1 and CDR2 (germline): MNHEY, SMNVEV (reference sequence). The CDR3 is 16 residues long. Trimming took 5 bases from V and 5 from J; bases not matched to a gene: 12. The CDR3 DNA follows: TGTGCCAGCAGTGTTGGTTGGGGAGGGAGGGAAAACATTCAGTACTTC. Its translation: CASSVGWGGRENIQYF.

The chain uses TRBV6-2 or TRBV6-3 and TRBJ1-5; 9 bases fit TRBD1. The V gene's germline CDR1 is MNHEY and CDR2 SVGEGT. This CDR3 is 17 amino acids long. With 2 bases clipped from V and 5 bases from J, the junction kept 10 bases outside the gene matches. The CDR3 DNA sequence: TGTGCCAGCAGTTACCCCGGGACAGGGTTGACTCATCAGCCCCAGCATTTT. Its protein product is CASSYPGTGLTHQPQHF.

A few counts support this clonotype. V is TRBV25-1 and J is TRBJ1-5, with 7 bases aligning to TRBD1. The germline gives CDR1 MGHDK, CDR2 SYGVNS. V was clipped by 3 bases and J by 3 bases; unmatched bases: 8. The CDR3 spans 16 residues. The CDR3 DNA reads TGTGCCAGCAGTGATCCCCGACAGGGCCCCAATCAGCCCCAGCATTTT. This codes for CASSDPRQGPNQPQHF.

This clonotype was counted at least ten times. The V call is TRBV20-1, the J call TRBJ2-1; D is tentatively TRBD1 or TRBD2 (5 bases each). Germline V gives CDR1 DFQATT, CDR2 SNEGSKA (reference sequence). V was cut by 3 bases and J by 8 bases, with 20 bases left in between. The CDR3 is 15 amino acids. For the CDR3, the DNA is TGCAGTGCTAGTTTTGGTCATGAGGGGAGTGATGAGCAGTTCTTC. It encodes CSASFGHEGSDEQFF.

This chain uses TRBV3-1 with TRBJ2-5; TRBD1 matches 9 bases. The CDR3 extends over 14 amino acids. CDR1 LGHDT and CDR2 YNNKEL come from the germline V gene (reference sequence). Trimming took 7 bases from V and 5 from J; bases not matched to a gene: 8. CDR3 bases: TGTGCCAGCACTACCCGGACAGGGGTGGAGACCCAGTACTTC. This translates into CASTTRTGVETQYF.

In its sample, this clonotype was seen a few times. The chain carries TRBV7-2 and TRBJ1-1; possibly TRBD1 for D (6 bases). Between the trimmed V and J ends, which lost 6 bases and 1 base, there was a span of 12 bases. CDR3 length: 14 amino acids. Germline CDR1 reads SGHTA; CDR2 reads FQGNSA. CDR3 in DNA: TGTGCCAGCAGTGTTGGACAGAGGAACACTGAAGCTTTCTTT. This encodes CASSVGQRNTEAFF.

The chain joins TRBV10-2 to TRBJ2-5; weak D call: TRBD1 (6 bases). The DNA end is a closer match to TRBJ2-7, so the J assignment may be wrong. CDR3 length equals 12 residues. The germline V gene encodes CDR1 WSHSY and CDR2 SAAADI. Written as DNA, the CDR3 is TGCGCCAGCAGGGACAGACTATACGAGCAGTACTTC. It encodes CASRDRLYEQYF.

In this sample, this clonotype turned up a few times. The CDR3 is CSVASGGAARGYTF. The CDR3 nucleotides are TGCAGCGTTGCGAGCGGGGGGGCTGCGAGGGGCTACACCTTC. This chain joins TRBV29-1 and TRBJ1-2; possible D gene TRBD1, 6 bases. The CDR3 is 14 residues long. From germline, CDR1 is SQVTM and CDR2 ANQGSEA. V was cut by 4 bases and J by 8 bases, with 20 bases left in between.

The V and J genes are TRBV4-1 and TRBJ1-5; the match to TRBD1 covers 11 bases. Losses at the gene ends were 2 bases for V and 7 bases for J; bases not matched to a gene: 7. The CDR3 covers 16 residues. CDR1 is MGHRA, CDR2 YSYEKL, per germline. As DNA, the CDR3 is TGCGCCAGCAGCCAATCCCCAGGACAGGGGGCACAGCCCCAGCATTTT. Translation gives CASSQSPGQGAQPQHF.

This clonotype was seen more than once but under ten times. The junction departs from germline at one end; a sequencing error may be responsible. The chain couples TRBV5-1 to TRBJ2-3; TRBD1 aligns across 8 bases. The CDR3 has 15 residues. Germline V gene data show CDR1 as SGHRS and CDR2 as YFSETQ. The CDR3 sequence is CASSLDDRGRDTLYF. CDR3 nucleotide sequence: TGCGCCAGCAGCTTGGATGACAGGGGAAGGGATACGCTGTATTTT.